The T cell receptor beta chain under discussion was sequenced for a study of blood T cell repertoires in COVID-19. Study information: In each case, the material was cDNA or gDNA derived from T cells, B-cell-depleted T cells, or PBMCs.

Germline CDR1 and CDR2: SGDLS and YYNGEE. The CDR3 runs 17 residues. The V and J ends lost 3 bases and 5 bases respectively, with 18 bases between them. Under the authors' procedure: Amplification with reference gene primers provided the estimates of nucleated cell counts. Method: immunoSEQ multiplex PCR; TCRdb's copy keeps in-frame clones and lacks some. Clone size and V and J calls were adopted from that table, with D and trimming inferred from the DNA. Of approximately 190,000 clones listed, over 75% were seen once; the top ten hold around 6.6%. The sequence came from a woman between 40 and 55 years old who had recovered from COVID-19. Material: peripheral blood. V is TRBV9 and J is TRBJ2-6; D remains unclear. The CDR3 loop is CASSDTTTRSRANVLTF. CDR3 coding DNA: TGTGCCAGCAGCGATACCACAACACGCAGTCGGGCCAACGTCCTGACTTTC.